This entry describes one T cell receptor beta chain. The target antigen is unknown. The source of the sample is a study of shared clonotypes between healthy human individuals. Study-wide background: For every donor, three CD4 naive, three CD4 memory, two CD8 naive and one CD8 memory plates were used.

Assay: immunoSEQ multiplex PCR; the TCRdb copy retains only in-frame clones and omits some. The sample shows about 2.1 million clones, 93% of them seen only once. Terminally differentiated effector memory CD45RA+ cells were excluded by CCR7 positive selection of CD45RO-negative cells. Study observations and caveats: When naive CD4 clonotypes were compared across a few donors, about 4.9% were shared. Among the subsets, naive ones generally showed larger estimated richness than memory ones.

The CDR3 is made up of 15 amino acids. Germline V lookup: CDR1 LGHNA, CDR2 YSLEER. J lost 4 bases, V lost 0 bases, and 5 bases had no gene match. The V call is TRBV4-3, the J call TRBJ2-7; 8 nucleotides align to TRBD2. Sequencing was performed on naive CD8+ T cells from PBMCs. This sequence was found in a man younger than 30 in good health. Some clones in this sample may be carry-over from other donors' samples. The CDR3 nucleotides read TGCGCCAGCAGCCAAGAAGGGACTAGTAATTACGAGCAGTACTTC. It translates to CASSQEGTSNYEQYF.